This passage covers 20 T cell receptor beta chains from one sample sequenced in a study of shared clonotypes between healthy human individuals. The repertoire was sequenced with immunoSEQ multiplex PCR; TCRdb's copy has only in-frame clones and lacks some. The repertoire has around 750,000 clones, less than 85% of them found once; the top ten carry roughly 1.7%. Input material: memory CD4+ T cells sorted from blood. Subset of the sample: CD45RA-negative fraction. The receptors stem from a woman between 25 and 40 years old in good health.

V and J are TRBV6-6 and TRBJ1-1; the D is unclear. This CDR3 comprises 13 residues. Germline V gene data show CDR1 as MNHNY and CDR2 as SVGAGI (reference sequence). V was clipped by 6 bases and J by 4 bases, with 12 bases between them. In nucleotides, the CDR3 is TGTGCCAGCAGGACACAGAGTAGCACTGAAGCTTTCTTT. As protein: CASRTQSSTEAFF.

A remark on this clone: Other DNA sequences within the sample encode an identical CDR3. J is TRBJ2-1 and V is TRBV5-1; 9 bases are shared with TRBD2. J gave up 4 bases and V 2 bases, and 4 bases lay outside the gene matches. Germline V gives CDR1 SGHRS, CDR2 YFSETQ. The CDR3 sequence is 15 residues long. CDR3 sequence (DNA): TGCGCCAGCAGCTTATCGCTAGCGGGGTACAATGAGCAGTTCTTC. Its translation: CASSLSLAGYNEQFF.

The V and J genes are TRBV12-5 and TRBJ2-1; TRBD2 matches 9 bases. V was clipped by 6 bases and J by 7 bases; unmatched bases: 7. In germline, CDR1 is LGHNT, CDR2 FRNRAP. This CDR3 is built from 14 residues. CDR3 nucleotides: TGTGCTAGTGGCCTTAGCGGGGGAGGGAATGAGCAGTTCTTC. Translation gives CASGLSGGGNEQFF.

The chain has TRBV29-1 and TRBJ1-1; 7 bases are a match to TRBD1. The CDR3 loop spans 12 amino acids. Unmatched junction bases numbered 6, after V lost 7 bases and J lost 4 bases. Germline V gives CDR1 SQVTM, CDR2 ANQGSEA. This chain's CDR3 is CSARTGTTEAFF. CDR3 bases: TGCAGCGCCCGGACAGGTACCACTGAAGCTTTCTTT.

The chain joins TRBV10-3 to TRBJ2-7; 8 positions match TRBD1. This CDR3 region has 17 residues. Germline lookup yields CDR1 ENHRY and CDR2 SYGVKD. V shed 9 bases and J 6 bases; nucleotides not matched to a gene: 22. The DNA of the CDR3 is TGTGCCATGAAACAGGGGGAGGTAGCTGCTAGCTGGTGCGAGCAGTACTTC. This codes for CAMKQGEVAASWCEQYF.

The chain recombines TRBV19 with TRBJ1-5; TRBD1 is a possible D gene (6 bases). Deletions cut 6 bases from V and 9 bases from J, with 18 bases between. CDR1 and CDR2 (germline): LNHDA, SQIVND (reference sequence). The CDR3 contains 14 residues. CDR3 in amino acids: CASRKFGGLRPQHF. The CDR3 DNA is TGTGCCAGTAGAAAATTTGGGGGGCTGCGGCCCCAGCATTTT.

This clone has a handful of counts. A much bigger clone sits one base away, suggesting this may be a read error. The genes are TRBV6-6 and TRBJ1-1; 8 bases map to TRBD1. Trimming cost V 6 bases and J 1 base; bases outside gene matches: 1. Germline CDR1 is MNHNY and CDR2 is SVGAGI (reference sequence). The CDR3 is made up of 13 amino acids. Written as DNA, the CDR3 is TGTGCCAGCAGCGGACAGGGGAACACTGAAGCTTTCTTT. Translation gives CASSGQGNTEAFF.

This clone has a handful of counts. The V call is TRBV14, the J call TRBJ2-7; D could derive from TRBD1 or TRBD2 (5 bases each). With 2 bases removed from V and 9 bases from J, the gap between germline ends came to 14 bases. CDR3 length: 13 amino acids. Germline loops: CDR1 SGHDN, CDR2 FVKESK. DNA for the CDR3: TGTGCCAGCAGCCAACAAAAGGGGACCGGGCAGTACTTC. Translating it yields CASSQQKGTGQYF.

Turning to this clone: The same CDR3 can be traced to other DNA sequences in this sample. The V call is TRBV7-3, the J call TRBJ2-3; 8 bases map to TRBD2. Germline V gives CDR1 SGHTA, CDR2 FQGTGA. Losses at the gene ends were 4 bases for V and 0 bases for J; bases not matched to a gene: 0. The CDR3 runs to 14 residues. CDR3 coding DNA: TGTGCCAGCAGCTCTAGCGGGAGCACAGATACGCAGTATTTT. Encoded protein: CASSSSGSTDTQYF.

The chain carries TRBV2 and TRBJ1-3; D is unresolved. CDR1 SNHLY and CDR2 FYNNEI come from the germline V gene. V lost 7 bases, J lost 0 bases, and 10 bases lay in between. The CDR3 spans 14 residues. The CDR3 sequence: CASKRTGSGNTIYF. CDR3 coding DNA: TGTGCCAGCAAACGGACGGGCTCTGGAAACACCATATATTTT.

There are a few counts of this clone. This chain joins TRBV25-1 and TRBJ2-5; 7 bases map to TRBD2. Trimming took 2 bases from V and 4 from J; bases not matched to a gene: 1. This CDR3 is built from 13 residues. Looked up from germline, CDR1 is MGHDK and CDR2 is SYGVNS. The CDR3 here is CASSEGGGETQYF. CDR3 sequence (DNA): TGTGCCAGCAGTGAAGGGGGGGGAGAGACCCAGTACTTC.

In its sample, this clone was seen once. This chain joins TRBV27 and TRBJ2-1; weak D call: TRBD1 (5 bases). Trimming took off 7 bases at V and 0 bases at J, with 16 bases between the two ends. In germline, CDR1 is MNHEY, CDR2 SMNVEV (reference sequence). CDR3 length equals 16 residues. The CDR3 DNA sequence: TGTGCCAGCAAGAAACAGGCGGTAAACTCCTACAATGAGCAGTTCTTC. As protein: CASKKQAVNSYNEQFF.

The CDR3 bases are TGTGCCAGCAGCCCGTCTAGTAGCACAGATACGCAGTATTTT. Protein: CASSPSSSTDTQYF. The V and J genes are TRBV4-2 and TRBJ2-3, with no clear D. Germline V gene data show CDR1 as LGHNA and CDR2 as YNFKEQ. The CDR3 runs 14 residues. Trimming pared 4 bases from V and 0 bases from J, leaving 8 bases between.

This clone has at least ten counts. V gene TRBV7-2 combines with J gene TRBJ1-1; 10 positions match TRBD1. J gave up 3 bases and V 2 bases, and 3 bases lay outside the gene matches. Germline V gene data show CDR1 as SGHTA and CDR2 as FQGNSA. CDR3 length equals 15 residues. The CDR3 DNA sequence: TGTGCCAGCAGCTTACGGACAGGGGGTGACACTGAAGCTTTCTTT. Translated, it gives CASSLRTGGDTEAFF.

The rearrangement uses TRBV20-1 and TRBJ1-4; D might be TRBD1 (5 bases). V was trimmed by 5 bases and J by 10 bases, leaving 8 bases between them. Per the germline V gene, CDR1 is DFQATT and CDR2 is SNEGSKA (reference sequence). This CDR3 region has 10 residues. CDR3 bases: TGCAGTGCTGCCGGGGGAAAACTGTTTTTT. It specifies CSAAGGKLFF.

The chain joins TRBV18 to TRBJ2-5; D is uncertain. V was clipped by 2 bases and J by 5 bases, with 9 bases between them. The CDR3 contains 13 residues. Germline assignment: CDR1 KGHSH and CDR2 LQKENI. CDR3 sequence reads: CASSPSLWETQYF. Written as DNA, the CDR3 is TGTGCCAGCTCACCATCACTATGGGAGACCCAGTACTTC.

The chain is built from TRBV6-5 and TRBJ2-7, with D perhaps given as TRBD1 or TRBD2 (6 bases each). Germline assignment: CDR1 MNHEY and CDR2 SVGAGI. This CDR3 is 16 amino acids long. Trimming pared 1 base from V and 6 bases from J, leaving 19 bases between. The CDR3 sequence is CASSYWLGGQGGEQYF. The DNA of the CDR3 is TGTGCCAGCAGTTACTGGCTTGGGGGGCAGGGAGGCGAGCAGTACTTC.

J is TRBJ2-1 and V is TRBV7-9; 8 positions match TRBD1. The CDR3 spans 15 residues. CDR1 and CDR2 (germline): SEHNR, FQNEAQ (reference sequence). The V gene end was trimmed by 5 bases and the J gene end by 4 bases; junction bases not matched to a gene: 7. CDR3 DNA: TGTGCCAGCAGCCCCTGGACAGGGCCATACAATGAGCAGTTCTTC. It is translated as CASSPWTGPYNEQFF. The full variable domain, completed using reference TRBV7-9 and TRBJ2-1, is DTGVSQNPRHKITKRGQNVTFRCDPISEHNRLYWYRQTLGQGPEFLTYFQNEAQLEKSRLLSDRFSAERPKGSFSTLEIQRTEQGDSAMYLCASSPWTGPYNEQFFGPGTRLTVL.

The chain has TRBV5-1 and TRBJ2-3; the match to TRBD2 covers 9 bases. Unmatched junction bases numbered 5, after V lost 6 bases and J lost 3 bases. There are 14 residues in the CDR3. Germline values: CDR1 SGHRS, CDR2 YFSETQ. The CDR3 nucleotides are TGCGCCAGCAATAGCGGGAGTAGAACAGATACGCAGTATTTT. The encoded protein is CASNSGSRTDTQYF.

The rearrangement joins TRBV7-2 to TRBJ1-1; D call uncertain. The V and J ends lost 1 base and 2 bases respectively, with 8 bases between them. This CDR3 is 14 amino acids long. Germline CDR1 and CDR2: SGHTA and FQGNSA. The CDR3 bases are TGTGCCAGCAGCTTAGATGGAGGAAACACTGAAGCTTTCTTT. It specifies CASSLDGGNTEAFF.